This note documents a single T cell receptor beta chain sequence. The antigen this receptor binds is unknown. This CDR3 fails to terminate in the conserved phenylalanine or tryptophan, so it likely reflects a read error. The sample comes from a study of patients and donors after allogeneic stem cell transplantation (dated by TCRdb to 2018 to 2020). For CDR1 and CDR2, the germline V gene lists MGHDK and SYGVNS. The CDR3 extends over 16 residues, inclusive of both ends. Here the CDR3 DNA is all that survives: 48 bases in frame from base 1. The V and J ends are trimmed by 5 bases and 2 bases, leaving 17 bases between them. Libraries were built with RT-PCR. Sequencing took place on a NextSeq 550. The raw public data were reprocessed by TCRdb itself: fastp quality trimming at Q25, MiXCR clonotype calling, in-frame beta chains only. Rows are unified per CDR3 protein, each entry keeping the most common DNA and genes. The table for this sample lists 400,000 to 500,000 distinct CDR3 sequences; roughly 16% of them were counted only once. The top ten clonotypes cover 7.2% of the sample.

The sequence was collected from a human donor who was either an allogeneic HSCT recipient or a stem cell or donor lymphocyte infusion donor (not recorded which). It is not recorded whose cells these are; they may come from a transplant donor. Here the chain combines TRBV25-1 and TRBJ2-3; the D segment is perhaps TRBD1 or TRBD2, each sharing 5 matched bases. Material: blood, either unsorted or a sorted T cell fraction (not recorded which). This receptor carries the CDR3 CASSPGGRRNTDTQYL. The nucleotide sequence is given as TGTGCCAGCAGTCCTGGGGGAAGGAGAAACACAGATACGCAGTATTTG.